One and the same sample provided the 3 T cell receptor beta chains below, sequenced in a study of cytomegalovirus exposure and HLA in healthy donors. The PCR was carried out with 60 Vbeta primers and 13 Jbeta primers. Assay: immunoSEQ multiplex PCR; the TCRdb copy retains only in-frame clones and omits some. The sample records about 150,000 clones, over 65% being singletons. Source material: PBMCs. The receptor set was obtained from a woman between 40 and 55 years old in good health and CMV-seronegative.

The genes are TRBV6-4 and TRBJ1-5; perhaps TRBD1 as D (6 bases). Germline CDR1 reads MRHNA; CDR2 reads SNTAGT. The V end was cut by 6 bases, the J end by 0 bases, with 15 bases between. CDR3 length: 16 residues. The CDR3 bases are TGTGCCAGCAGGGGGGCCGTACAATATAGCAATCAGCCCCAGCATTTT. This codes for CASRGAVQYSNQPQHF.

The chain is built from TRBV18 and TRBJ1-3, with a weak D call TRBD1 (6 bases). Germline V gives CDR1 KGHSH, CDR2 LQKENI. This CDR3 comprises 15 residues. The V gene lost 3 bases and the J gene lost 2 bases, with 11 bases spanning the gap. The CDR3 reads CASSPSGAAGNTIYF. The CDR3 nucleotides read TGTGCCAGCTCACCGTCAGGGGCTGCTGGAAACACCATATATTTT.

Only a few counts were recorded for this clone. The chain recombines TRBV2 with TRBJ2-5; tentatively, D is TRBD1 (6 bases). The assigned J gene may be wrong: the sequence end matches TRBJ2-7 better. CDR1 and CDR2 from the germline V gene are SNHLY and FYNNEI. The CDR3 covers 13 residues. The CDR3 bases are TGTGCCAGCACCCCACAGGGCGTCCACGAGCAGTACTTC. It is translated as CASTPQGVHEQYF.